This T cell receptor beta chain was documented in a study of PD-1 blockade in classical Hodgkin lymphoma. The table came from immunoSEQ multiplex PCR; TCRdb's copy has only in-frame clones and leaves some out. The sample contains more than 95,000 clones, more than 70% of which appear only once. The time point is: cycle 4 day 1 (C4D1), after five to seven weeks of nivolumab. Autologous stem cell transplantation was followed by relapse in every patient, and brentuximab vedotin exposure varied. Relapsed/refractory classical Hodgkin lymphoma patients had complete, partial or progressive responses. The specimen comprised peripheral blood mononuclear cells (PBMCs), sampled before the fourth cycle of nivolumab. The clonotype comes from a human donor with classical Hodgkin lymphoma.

CDR3 sequence (DNA): TGTGCCAGCTCGCAACAGACAGGTTTGACGGGGCAGTACTTC. Residues: CASSQQTGLTGQYF. The rearrangement links TRBV18 to TRBJ2-7, with a possible D match to TRBD1 (6 bases). Per germline, CDR1 KGHSH and CDR2 LQKENI. The CDR3 spans 14 residues. Trimming took 6 bases from V and 9 from J, leaving 21 bases between them. The full variable domain, rest sourced from reference TRBV18 and TRBJ2-7, is NAGVMQNPRHLVRRRGQEARLRCSPMKGHSHVYWYRQLPEEGLKFMVYLQKENIIDESGMPKERFSAEFPKEGPSILRIQQVVRGDSAAYFCASSQQTGLTGQYFGPGTRLTVT.